The 23 T cell receptor beta chains reported below all come from one sample, sequenced in a study of blood T cell repertoires in COVID-19. Assay: immunoSEQ multiplex PCR; the TCRdb copy retains only in-frame clones and omits some. Of approximately 150,000 clones in the sample, 87% are singletons; the top ten hold less than 5.5%. The sample comprised peripheral blood. All receptors come from a human donor in a cohort sampled during active COVID-19.

The chain has TRBV4-3 and TRBJ2-2; a weak D match, TRBD2 (5 bases). The germline V and J ends were trimmed by 6 bases and 7 bases, with 12 bases remaining between them. Germline-derived CDR1 and CDR2 are LGHNA and YSLEER. This CDR3 is 13 amino acids long. The CDR3 DNA reads TGCGCCAGCAGTCTCGGGGTGATCGGGGAGCTGTTTTTT. It codes for CASSLGVIGELFF.

The chain links TRBV2 to TRBJ2-7; 10 nucleotides align to TRBD1. V gave up 9 bases and J gave up 2 bases; unmatched junction bases: 7. CDR3 length equals 14 residues. Germline V gives CDR1 SNHLY, CDR2 FYNNEI. The DNA for the CDR3 is TGTGCCAGGGCTTCCGGGACAGGGGCCTACGAGCAGTACTTC. Amino acid sequence: CARASGTGAYEQYF.

The chain couples TRBV7-8 to TRBJ2-7, with unresolved D. Germline CDR1 is SGHVS and CDR2 is FQNEAQ. CDR3 length: 13 residues. V was trimmed by 3 bases and J by 1 base, leaving 7 bases between them. CDR3 sequence (DNA): TGTGCCAGCAGCTTGGCGGTTTCCTACGAGCAGTACTTC. Translating it yields CASSLAVSYEQYF.

The chain couples TRBV5-1 to TRBJ2-1; 11 nucleotides align to TRBD2. V was pared by 5 bases and J by 3 bases, with 4 bases of the junction left unmatched. Germline V gene sequence: CDR1 SGHRS, CDR2 YFSETQ. CDR3 length equals 15 residues. The CDR3 loop reads CASRPTSGGYNEQFF. Here the CDR3 DNA reads TGCGCCAGCAGGCCTACTAGCGGGGGCTACAATGAGCAGTTCTTC.

CDR3 residues: CASSLRGAVETQYF. The CDR3 bases are TGTGCCAGCAGCTTGCGGGGGGCCGTAGAGACCCAGTACTTC. V usage is TRBV5-4 and J usage is TRBJ2-5, with D possibly being TRBD2 (7 bases). The V gene lost 1 base and the J gene lost 4 bases, with 11 bases spanning the gap. The germline CDR1 and CDR2 sequences are SGHNT and YYREEE (reference sequence). This CDR3 comprises 14 residues.

This clone occurred once. The chain combines TRBV5-5 with TRBJ1-4; the D is unclear. The CDR3 is 11 residues long. The V end lost 5 bases, the J end lost 4 bases, and 3 bases lay between the germline ends. Germline V gives CDR1 SGHKS, CDR2 YYEKEE (reference sequence). CDR3 nucleotides: TGTGCCAGCAGACTTAATGAAAAACTGTTTTTT. The encoded protein is CASRLNEKLFF.

The CDR3 DNA is TGCAGCGCGGACAACTCCTACGAGCAGTACTTC. It encodes CSADNSYEQYF. V is TRBV20-1 and J is TRBJ2-7, with D perhaps TRBD1 (5 bases). Germline V gene data show CDR1 as DFQATT and CDR2 as SNEGSKA (reference sequence). The CDR3 has 11 amino acids.

The chain couples TRBV7-2 to TRBJ2-5; D not resolved. Germline V gene lookup returns CDR1 SGHTA and CDR2 FQGNSA. The CDR3 loop spans 11 amino acids. V lost 4 bases, J lost 4 bases, and 4 bases lay in between. The CDR3 sequence: CASSSVETQYF. In nucleotides, the CDR3 is TGTGCCAGCAGCTCCGTAGAGACCCAGTACTTC.

CDR3 sequence: CASSRTQGYEQYF. The CDR3 DNA sequence: TGTGCCAGCAGCCGGACCCAGGGCTACGAGCAGTACTTC. This chain connects TRBV5-4 to TRBJ2-7; the D gene is possibly TRBD1 (5 bases). The CDR3 contains 13 residues. Germline V gives CDR1 SGHNT, CDR2 YYREEE (reference sequence). V lost 4 bases and J 3 bases, leaving 11 bases between the germline ends.

The chain joins TRBV18 to TRBJ2-5; 8 nucleotides agree with TRBD1. The CDR3 contains 16 residues. Germline CDR1 KGHSH, CDR2 LQKENI. V lost 2 bases to trimming and J lost 4 bases; unmatched junction nucleotides: 9. The DNA of the CDR3 is TGTGCCAGCTCACCAGGGCAGGGGGCCTTAGGAGAGACCCAGTACTTC. It is translated as CASSPGQGALGETQYF.

The chain recombines TRBV30 with TRBJ1-2, with a weak D call TRBD1 (5 bases). The germline gives CDR1 GTSNPN, CDR2 SVGIG (reference sequence). V lost 2 bases to trimming and J lost 9 bases, with 10 bases between them. The CDR3 has 11 residues. CDR3 region: CAWSPGTSYTF. The CDR3 DNA follows: TGTGCCTGGAGTCCAGGGACTAGCTACACCTTC.

The genes are TRBV5-8 and TRBJ2-1, with TRBD2 identical over 9 bases. The CDR3 runs to 16 residues. Looked up from germline, CDR1 is SGHTS and CDR2 is YDEGEE. Germline trimming cut 0 bases from V and 4 bases from J; bases unmatched to any gene: 5. The CDR3 nucleotides are TGTGCCAGCAGCTTGGGAAGGCTAGCGGGGTACAATGAGCAGTTCTTC. This codes for CASSLGRLAGYNEQFF.

The rearrangement links TRBV5-1 to TRBJ2-2; D is possibly TRBD2 (5 bases). The CDR3 is 16 amino acids. CDR1 and CDR2 (germline): SGHRS, YFSETQ. V lost 0 bases and J 1 base, leaving 10 bases between the germline ends. CDR3 coding DNA: TGCGCCAGCAGCTTGGGAAGCGGCAAGAACACCGGGGAGCTGTTTTTT. It is translated as CASSLGSGKNTGELFF.

The CDR3 loop is CASSPPGQGFNEQFF. The CDR3 nucleotides are TGTGCCAGCTCACCACCGGGACAGGGCTTTAATGAGCAGTTCTTC. The chain combines TRBV18 with TRBJ2-1, with TRBD1 matching over 9 bases. Germline V lookup: CDR1 KGHSH, CDR2 LQKENI. Trimming cost V 0 bases and J 7 bases; bases outside gene matches: 4. There are 15 residues in the CDR3.

This clone was observed a handful of times. V usage is TRBV20-1 and J usage is TRBJ1-2; D is undetermined. Between the trimmed V and J ends, which lost 0 bases and 7 bases, there was a span of 3 bases. The CDR3 length is 10 residues. Per germline, CDR1 DFQATT and CDR2 SNEGSKA (reference sequence). The CDR3 region is CSARERGYTF. CDR3 bases: TGCAGTGCTAGAGAGCGTGGCTACACCTTC.

This chain links TRBV19 with TRBJ2-2; no clear D. Trimming shortened V by 10 bases and J by 5 bases, and 20 bases separated the two germline ends. CDR3 size: 15 residues. The V gene's germline CDR1 is LNHDA and CDR2 SQIVND (reference sequence). This chain's CDR3 is CATAETAPTTGELFF. The CDR3 bases are TGTGCCACCGCGGAGACTGCGCCAACTACCGGGGAGCTGTTTTTT.

The CDR3 DNA follows: TGTGCCAGCAGCTTCGGGGGGCCAGGATATAATTCACCCCTCCACTTT. It encodes CASSFGGPGYNSPLHF. This rearrangement joins TRBV5-4 to TRBJ1-6; a possible D gene is TRBD1 (6 bases). The ends were cut back, 2 bases at V and 4 bases at J, with 13 bases in the middle. The CDR3 runs 16 residues. Germline V gives CDR1 SGHNT, CDR2 YYREEE (reference sequence).

This clone was picked up a small number of times. The chain joins TRBV9 to TRBJ2-1; D gene unclear. This CDR3 contains 16 residues. Germline V gene data show CDR1 as SGDLS and CDR2 as YYNGEE. V was pared by 4 bases and J by 2 bases, with 16 bases between. CDR3 in DNA: TGTGCCAGCAGCCCCCCGGTGGCGGAACCCTACAATGAGCAGTTCTTC. This codes for CASSPPVAEPYNEQFF.

This rearrangement joins TRBV28 to TRBJ1-1; 7 nucleotides line up with TRBD1. The CDR3 loop spans 14 amino acids. CDR1 is MDHEN and CDR2 is SYDVKM in the germline V gene. V shed 3 bases, J shed 3 bases, and the junction held 4 bases outside the gene matches. CDR3 amino acids: CASSLTGRDTEAFF. The CDR3 nucleotides read TGTGCCAGCAGTTTGACAGGGAGAGACACTGAAGCTTTCTTT.

Only a few counts were recorded for this clone. The chain uses TRBV6-5 and TRBJ2-7, with D possibly being TRBD2 (6 bases). Per germline, CDR1 MNHEY and CDR2 SVGAGI. The length of the CDR3 is 14 residues. The germline V and J ends were trimmed by 8 bases and 1 base, with 15 bases remaining between them. The CDR3 DNA follows: TGTGCCAGCTCGCCGGGACTCCCGTCCTACGAGCAGTACTTC. Translating it yields CASSPGLPSYEQYF.

This chain links TRBV28 with TRBJ1-5, with a possible D match to TRBD1 (5 bases). CDR1 and CDR2 (germline): MDHEN, SYDVKM. The V and J ends lost 5 bases and 9 bases respectively, with 14 bases between them. The CDR3 contains 13 residues. The CDR3 DNA reads as TGTGCCAGCAGTGCCCAGGGTGAAGGGCCCCAGCATTTT. It yields the protein CASSAQGEGPQHF.

CDR3 sequence reads: CASSTKGPFLSAGGSYNEQLF. The CDR3 DNA reads as TGTGCCAGCAGCACCAAAGGCCCCTTTCTCTCCGCGGGGGGTTCCTACAATGAGCAGCTCTTC. The V and J genes are TRBV21-1 and TRBJ2-1; the tabulated D call, TRBD2, remains unverified against the DNA. TRBV21-1 is flagged as a pseudogene. This CDR3 is 21 amino acids long.

V and J are TRBV5-1 and TRBJ2-7; a weak D match, TRBD1 (5 bases). The length of the CDR3 is 13 residues. Germline loops: CDR1 SGHRS, CDR2 YFSETQ. Trimming shortened V by 5 bases and J by 1 base, and 10 bases separated the two germline ends. CDR3 coding DNA: TGCGCCAGCAGTAACAGGACGTCCTACGAGCAGTACTTC. As protein: CASSNRTSYEQYF. Combining the CDR3 with reference TRBV5-1 and TRBJ2-7 gives the whole variable domain KAGVTQTPRYLIKTRGQQVTLSCSPISGHRSVSWYQQTPGQGLQFLFEYFSETQRNKGNFPGRFSGRQFSNSRSEMNVSTLELGDSALYLCASSNRTSYEQYFGPGTRLTVT.